The clone carrying this T cell receptor beta chain was found many times. Time point given: blood at routine non-recurrence follow-up after resection. Each CDR3 protein is one row after TCRdb ran MiXCR on the 5' RACE reads. The sample consists of roughly 110,000 distinct CDR3 sequences, about a tenth of them appearing once. This record belongs to a study of spatial heterogeneity in lung cancer. CDR1 is SGHTA, CDR2 FQGNSA, per germline. The germline V and J ends were trimmed by 5 bases and 10 bases, with 23 bases remaining between them. The CDR3 spans 15 residues. The source is a female donor with early-stage non-small cell lung cancer. Sequenced material: PBMCs, taken at follow-up. The chain recombines TRBV7-2 with TRBJ1-1, with D possibly being TRBD1 (6 bases). In DNA, the CDR3 is TGTGCCAGCAGCGAGACCCCAAGGACAGCCCAGGGAGCTTTCTTT. The encoded protein is CASSETPRTAQGAFF.